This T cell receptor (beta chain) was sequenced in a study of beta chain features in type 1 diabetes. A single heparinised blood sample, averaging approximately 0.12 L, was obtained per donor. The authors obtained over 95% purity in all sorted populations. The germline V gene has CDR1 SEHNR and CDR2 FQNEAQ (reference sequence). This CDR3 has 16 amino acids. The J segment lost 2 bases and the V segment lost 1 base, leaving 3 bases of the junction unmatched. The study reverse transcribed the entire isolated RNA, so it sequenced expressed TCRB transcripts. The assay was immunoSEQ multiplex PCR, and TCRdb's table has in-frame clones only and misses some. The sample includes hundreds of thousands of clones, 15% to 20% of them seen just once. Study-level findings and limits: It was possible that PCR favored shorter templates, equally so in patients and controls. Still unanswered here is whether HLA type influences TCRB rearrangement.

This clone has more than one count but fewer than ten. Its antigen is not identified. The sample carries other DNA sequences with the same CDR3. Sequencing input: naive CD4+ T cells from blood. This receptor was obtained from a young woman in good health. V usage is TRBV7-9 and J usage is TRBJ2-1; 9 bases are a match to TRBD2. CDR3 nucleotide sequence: TGTGCCAGCAGCTTAGGCGCGGGAGGGCCCTACAATGAGCAGTTCTTC. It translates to CASSLGAGGPYNEQFF.